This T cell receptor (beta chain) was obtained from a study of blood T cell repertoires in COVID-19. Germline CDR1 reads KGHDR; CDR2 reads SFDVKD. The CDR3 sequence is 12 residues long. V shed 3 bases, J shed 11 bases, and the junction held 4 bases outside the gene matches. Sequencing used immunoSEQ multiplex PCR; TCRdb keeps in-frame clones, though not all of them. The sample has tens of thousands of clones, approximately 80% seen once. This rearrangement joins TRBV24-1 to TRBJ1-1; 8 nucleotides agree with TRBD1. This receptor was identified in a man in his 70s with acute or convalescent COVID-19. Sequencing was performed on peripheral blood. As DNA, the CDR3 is TGTGCCACCAGTGATGGGACAGGAGGCGCTTTCTTT. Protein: CATSDGTGGAFF.